This TCR beta chain was documented in a study of blood T cell repertoires in COVID-19. In the original processing: Estimates of nucleated cell counts were drawn from the amplification of reference gene primers. Assay used: immunoSEQ multiplex PCR; TCRdb lists only in-frame clones, some missing. V, J and clone size are taken as reported in that table, and D and trimming were inferred from the DNA itself. The sample lists some 250,000 clones; approximately 83% were seen once. This clone was detected only once. Trimming left V 7 bases short and J 8 bases short, with 13 bases between. The germline V gene has CDR1 SNHLY and CDR2 FYNNEI. This CDR3 has 12 residues.

The sequencing input was peripheral blood. The chain combines TRBV2 with TRBJ2-3, with a possible D match to TRBD2 (5 bases). The sequence was collected from a man aged 35 to 55 with acute or convalescent COVID-19. In DNA form, the CDR3 reads TGTGCCAGCACCTCAACTAGAAGTACGCAGTATTTT. Its translation: CASTSTRSTQYF.